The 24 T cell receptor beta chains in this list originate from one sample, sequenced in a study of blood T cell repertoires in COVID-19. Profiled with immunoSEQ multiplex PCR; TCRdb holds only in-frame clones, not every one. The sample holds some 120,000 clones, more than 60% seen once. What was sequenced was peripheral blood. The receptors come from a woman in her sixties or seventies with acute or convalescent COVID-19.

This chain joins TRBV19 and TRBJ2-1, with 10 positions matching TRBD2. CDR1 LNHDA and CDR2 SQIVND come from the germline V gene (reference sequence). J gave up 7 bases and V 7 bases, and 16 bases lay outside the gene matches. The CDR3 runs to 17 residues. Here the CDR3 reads CASTPRVAGGKGNEQFF. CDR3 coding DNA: TGTGCCAGTACCCCGAGGGTAGCGGGAGGTAAGGGGAATGAGCAGTTCTTC.

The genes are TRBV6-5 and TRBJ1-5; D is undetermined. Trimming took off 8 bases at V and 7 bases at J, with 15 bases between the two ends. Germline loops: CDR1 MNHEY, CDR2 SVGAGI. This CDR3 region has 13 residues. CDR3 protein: CASRQVSGQPQHF. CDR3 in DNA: TGTGCCAGCCGGCAGGTATCGGGGCAGCCCCAGCATTTT.

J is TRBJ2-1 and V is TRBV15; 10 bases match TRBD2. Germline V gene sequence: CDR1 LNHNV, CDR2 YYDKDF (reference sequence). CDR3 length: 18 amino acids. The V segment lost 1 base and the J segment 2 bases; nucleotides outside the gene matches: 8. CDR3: CATSRGGLALGTYNEQFF. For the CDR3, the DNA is TGTGCCACCAGCAGAGGGGGACTAGCGCTCGGCACCTACAATGAGCAGTTCTTC.

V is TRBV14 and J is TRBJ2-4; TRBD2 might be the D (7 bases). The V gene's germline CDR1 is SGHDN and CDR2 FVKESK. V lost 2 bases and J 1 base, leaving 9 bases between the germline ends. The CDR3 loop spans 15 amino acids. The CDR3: CASSQRGAAKNIQYF. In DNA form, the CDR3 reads TGTGCCAGCAGCCAACGGGGGGCGGCCAAAAACATTCAGTACTTC.

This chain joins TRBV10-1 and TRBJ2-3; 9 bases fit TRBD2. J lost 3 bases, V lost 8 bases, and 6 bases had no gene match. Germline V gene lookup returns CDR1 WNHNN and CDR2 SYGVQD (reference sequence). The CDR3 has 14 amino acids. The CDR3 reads CASSGTSRTDTQYF. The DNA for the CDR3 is TGCGCCAGCTCTGGGACTAGCAGGACAGATACGCAGTATTTT.

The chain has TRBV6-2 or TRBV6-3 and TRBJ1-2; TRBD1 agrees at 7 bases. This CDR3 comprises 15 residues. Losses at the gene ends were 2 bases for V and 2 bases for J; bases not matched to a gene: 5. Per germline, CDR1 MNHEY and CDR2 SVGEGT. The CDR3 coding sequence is TGTGCCAGCAGTTACCCCCAACAGGGGAACTATGGCTACACCTTC. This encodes CASSYPQQGNYGYTF.

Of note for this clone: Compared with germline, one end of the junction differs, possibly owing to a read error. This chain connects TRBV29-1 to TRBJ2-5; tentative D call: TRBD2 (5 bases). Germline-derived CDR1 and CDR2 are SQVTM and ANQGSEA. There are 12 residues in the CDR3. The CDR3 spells CSVDDMEEIQYF. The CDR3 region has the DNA TGCAGCGTTGACGACATGGAGGAGATCCAGTACTTC.

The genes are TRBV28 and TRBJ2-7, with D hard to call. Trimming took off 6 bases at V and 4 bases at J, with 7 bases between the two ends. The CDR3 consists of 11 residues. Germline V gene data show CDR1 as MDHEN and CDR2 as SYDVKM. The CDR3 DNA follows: TGTGCCAGCAGATATGAGTACGAGCAGTACTTC. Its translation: CASRYEYEQYF.

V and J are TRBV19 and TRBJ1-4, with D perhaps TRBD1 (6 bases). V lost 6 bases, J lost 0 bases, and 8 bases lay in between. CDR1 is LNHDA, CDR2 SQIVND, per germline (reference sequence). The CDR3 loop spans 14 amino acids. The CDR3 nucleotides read TGTGCCAGTAGGGGGGCTGCAACTAATGAAAAACTGTTTTTT. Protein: CASRGAATNEKLFF.

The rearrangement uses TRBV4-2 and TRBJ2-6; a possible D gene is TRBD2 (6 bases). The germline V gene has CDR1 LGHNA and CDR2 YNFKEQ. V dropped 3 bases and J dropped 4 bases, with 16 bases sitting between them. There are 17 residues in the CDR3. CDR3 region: CASSHSRGGYGANVLTF. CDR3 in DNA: TGTGCCAGCAGCCACAGTCGTGGAGGGTACGGGGCCAACGTCCTGACTTTC.

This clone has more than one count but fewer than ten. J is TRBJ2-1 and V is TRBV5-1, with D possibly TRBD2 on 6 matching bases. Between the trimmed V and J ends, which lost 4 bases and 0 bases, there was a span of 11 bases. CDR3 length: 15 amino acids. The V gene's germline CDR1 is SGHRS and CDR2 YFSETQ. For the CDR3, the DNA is TGCGCCAGCAGCCCGGGGGTGAGCTCCTACAATGAGCAGTTCTTC. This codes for CASSPGVSSYNEQFF.

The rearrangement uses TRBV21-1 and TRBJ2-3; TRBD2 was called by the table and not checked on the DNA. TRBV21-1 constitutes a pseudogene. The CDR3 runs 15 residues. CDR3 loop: CASLSGTNFTDTQYF. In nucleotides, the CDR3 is TGTGCCAGCTTATCCGGGACTAACTTCACAGATACGCAGTATTTT.

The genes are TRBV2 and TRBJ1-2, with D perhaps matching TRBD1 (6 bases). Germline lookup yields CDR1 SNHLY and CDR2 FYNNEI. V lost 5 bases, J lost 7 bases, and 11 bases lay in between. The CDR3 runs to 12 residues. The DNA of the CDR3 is TGTGCCAGCAGTTTACAGGGAGCTGGCTACACCTTC. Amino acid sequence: CASSLQGAGYTF.

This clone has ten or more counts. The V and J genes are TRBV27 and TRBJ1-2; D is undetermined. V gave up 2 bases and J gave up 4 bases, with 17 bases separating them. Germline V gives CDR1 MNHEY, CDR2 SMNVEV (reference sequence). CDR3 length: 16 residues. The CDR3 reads CASSLGGFRDPYGYTF. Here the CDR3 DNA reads TGTGCCAGCAGTTTAGGAGGATTCAGAGACCCCTATGGCTACACCTTC.

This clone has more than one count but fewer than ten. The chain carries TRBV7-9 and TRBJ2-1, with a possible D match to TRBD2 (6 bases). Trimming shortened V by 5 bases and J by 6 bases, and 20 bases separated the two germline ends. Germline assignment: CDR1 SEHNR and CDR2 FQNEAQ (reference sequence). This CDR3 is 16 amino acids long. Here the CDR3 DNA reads TGTGCCAGCAGCCCGAGATGGGGGGATAACGTCAATGAGCAGTTCTTC. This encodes CASSPRWGDNVNEQFF.

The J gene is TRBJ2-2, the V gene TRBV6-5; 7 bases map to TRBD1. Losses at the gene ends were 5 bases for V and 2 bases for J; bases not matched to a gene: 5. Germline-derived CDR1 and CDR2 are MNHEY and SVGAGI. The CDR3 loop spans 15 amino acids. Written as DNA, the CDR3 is TGTGCCAGCAGTCACAGGGACAGAAACACCGGGGAGCTGTTTTTT. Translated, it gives CASSHRDRNTGELFF.

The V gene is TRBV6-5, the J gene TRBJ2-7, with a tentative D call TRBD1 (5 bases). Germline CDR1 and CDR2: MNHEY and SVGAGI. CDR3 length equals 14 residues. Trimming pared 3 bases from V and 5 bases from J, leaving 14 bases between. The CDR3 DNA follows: TGTGCCAGCAGTTATGGCGCCGACAGAAACGAGCAGTACTTC. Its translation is CASSYGADRNEQYF.

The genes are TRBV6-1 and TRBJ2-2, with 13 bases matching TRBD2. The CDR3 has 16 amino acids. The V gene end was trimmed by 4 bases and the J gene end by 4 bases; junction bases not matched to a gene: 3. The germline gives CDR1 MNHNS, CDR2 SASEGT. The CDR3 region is CASSGGTSGVTGELFF. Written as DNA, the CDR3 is TGTGCCAGCAGTGGGGGGACTAGCGGGGTCACCGGGGAGCTGTTTTTT.

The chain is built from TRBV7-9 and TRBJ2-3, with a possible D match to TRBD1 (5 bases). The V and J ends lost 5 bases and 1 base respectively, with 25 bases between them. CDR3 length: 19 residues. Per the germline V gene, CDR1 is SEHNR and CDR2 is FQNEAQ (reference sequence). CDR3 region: CASSLHGAGTLSGTDTQYF. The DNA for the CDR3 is TGTGCCAGCAGCCTACATGGGGCCGGCACACTCTCGGGCACAGATACGCAGTATTTT.

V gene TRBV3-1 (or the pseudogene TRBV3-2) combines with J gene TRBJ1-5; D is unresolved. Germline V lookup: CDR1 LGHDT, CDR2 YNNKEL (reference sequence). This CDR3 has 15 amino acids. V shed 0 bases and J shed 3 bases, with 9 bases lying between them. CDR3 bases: TGTGCCAGCAGCCAAGATCCTGAGGTCAATCAGCCCCAGCATTTT. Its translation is CASSQDPEVNQPQHF.

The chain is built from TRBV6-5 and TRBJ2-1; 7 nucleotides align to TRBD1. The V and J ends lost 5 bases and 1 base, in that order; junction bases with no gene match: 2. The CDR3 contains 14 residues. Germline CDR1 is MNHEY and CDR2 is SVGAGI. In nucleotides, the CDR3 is TGTGCCAGCAGTCCAGGGGGATCCTACAATGAGCAGTTCTTC. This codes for CASSPGGSYNEQFF.

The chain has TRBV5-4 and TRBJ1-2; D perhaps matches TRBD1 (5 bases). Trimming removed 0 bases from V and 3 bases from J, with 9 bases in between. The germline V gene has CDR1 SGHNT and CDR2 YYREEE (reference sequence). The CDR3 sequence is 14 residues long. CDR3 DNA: TGTGCCAGCAGCTTGGTCAGGGTGGACTATGGCTACACCTTC. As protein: CASSLVRVDYGYTF.

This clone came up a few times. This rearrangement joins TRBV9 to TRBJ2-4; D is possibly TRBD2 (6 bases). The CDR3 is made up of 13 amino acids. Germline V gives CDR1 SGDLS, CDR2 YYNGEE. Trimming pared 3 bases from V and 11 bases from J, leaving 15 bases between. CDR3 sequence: CASSGGRRDVQYF. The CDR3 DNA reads TGTGCCAGCAGCGGGGGACGGCGGGACGTTCAGTACTTC.

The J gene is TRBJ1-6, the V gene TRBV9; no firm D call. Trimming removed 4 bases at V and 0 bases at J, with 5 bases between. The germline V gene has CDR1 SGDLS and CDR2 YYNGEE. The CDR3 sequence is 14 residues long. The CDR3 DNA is TGTGCCAGCAGCAAGAGCTCCTATAATTCACCCCTCCACTTT. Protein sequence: CASSKSSYNSPLHF.